A few counts support the clone carrying this T cell receptor beta chain. Its antigen is not known. The data originate from a study of CD8 T cells in ankylosing spondylitis. TCRdb reanalysed the 5' RACE reads using MiXCR and keeps one entry per CDR3 protein. The sample has about 750,000 distinct CDR3 sequences, over 15% seen once; the top ten hold about 19%. V trimming: 6 bases; J trimming: 6 bases; junction bases outside the gene matches: 7. The CDR3 sequence is 12 residues long. Germline CDR1 is DFQATT and CDR2 is SNEGSKA (reference sequence). The study's findings and limits: The disease-linked clones had a CD8+ phenotype and low blood frequencies. Reported data indicate significant enrichment of disease-linked clones within matched ankylosing spondylitis synovial fluid. For ankylosing spondylitis blood, a TCR beta motif of under ten highly homologous variants appeared characteristic.

V usage is TRBV20-1 and J usage is TRBJ1-1; 7 nucleotides match TRBD1. The sequence was obtained from a male donor with ankylosing spondylitis. Sequencing was done on a sample of blood, either unsorted or a sorted T cell fraction (not recorded which). CDR3 in DNA: TGCAGTGCAGATACAGGGGCCGCTGAAGCTTTCTTT. Protein product: CSADTGAAEAFF.